These 27 T cell receptor beta chains were sequenced from one sample in a study of cytomegalovirus exposure and HLA in healthy donors. PCR used 60 Vbeta primers and 13 Jbeta primers. The repertoire was sequenced with immunoSEQ multiplex PCR; TCRdb's copy has only in-frame clones and lacks some. The sample records about 190,000 clones, around 86% being singletons. The sequencing input was PBMCs. Receptors were obtained from a man between 25 and 39 years old in good health and CMV-seronegative.

This chain connects TRBV5-8 to TRBJ2-7; D possibly corresponds to TRBD1 (5 bases). This CDR3 has 14 residues. Looked up from germline, CDR1 is SGHTS and CDR2 is YDEGEE. V was clipped by 5 bases and J by 5 bases, with 17 bases between them. As DNA, the CDR3 is TGTGCCAGCAGTTTACGACAGAATCTTAACGAGCAGTACTTC. Encoded protein: CASSLRQNLNEQYF.

The chain links TRBV11-2 to TRBJ2-1; 7 bases map to TRBD1. Germline V lookup: CDR1 SGHAT, CDR2 FQNNGV. The CDR3 runs 15 residues. The V gene end was trimmed by 5 bases and the J gene end by 3 bases; junction bases not matched to a gene: 7. The CDR3 DNA sequence: TGTGCCAGCAGCCCTACAGGGGCATTCTACAATGAGCAGTTCTTC. Amino acids: CASSPTGAFYNEQFF.

The chain combines TRBV4-1 with TRBJ2-7; 7 bases agree with TRBD1. The length of the CDR3 is 17 residues. With 3 bases clipped from V and 5 bases from J, the junction kept 16 bases outside the gene matches. CDR1 MGHRA and CDR2 YSYEKL come from the germline V gene. The CDR3 region is CASSQRPRDSPSHEQYF. The CDR3 nucleotides read TGCGCCAGCAGCCAGCGTCCCCGGGACAGCCCATCCCACGAGCAGTACTTC.

V usage is TRBV13 and J usage is TRBJ2-5; D uncertain. The J call could be wrong; TRBJ2-7 is a better fit for the DNA end. Germline CDR1 is PRHDT and CDR2 is FYEKMQ (reference sequence). The CDR3 length is 11 residues. CDR3 nucleotide sequence: TGTGCCAGCAGCTTAGGGTACGAGCAGTACTTC. Residues: CASSLGYEQYF.

J is TRBJ1-2 and V is TRBV5-1, with D uncertain. This CDR3 has 13 amino acids. V shed 0 bases and J shed 3 bases, with 6 bases lying between them. Germline V gene data show CDR1 as SGHRS and CDR2 as YFSETQ. The CDR3 loop reads CASSLAGDYGYTF. The CDR3 nucleotides are TGCGCCAGCAGCTTGGCCGGGGACTATGGCTACACCTTC.

The chain is built from TRBV19 and TRBJ2-2, with 10 positions matching TRBD2. Germline values: CDR1 LNHDA, CDR2 SQIVND (reference sequence). J lost 0 bases, V lost 4 bases, and 8 bases had no gene match. The CDR3 loop spans 18 amino acids. CDR3 DNA sequence: TGTGCCAGTAGTACGGGGCCCCTAGCGGGAGCGAACACCGGGGAGCTGTTTTTT. This gives the protein CASSTGPLAGANTGELFF.

The chain links TRBV30 to TRBJ2-3; D unclear. Germline V gene data show CDR1 as GTSNPN and CDR2 as SVGIG (reference sequence). Trimming pared 4 bases from V and 5 bases from J, leaving 7 bases between. This CDR3 is 11 amino acids long. CDR3 protein: CAWMAVDTQYF. CDR3 DNA sequence: TGTGCCTGGATGGCGGTAGATACGCAGTATTTT.

This chain joins TRBV9 and TRBJ2-1, with 8 bases matching TRBD2. Germline CDR1 reads SGDLS; CDR2 reads YYNGEE. J was trimmed by 9 bases and V by 6 bases; bases with no gene match: 11. The CDR3 contains 14 residues. The CDR3 loop reads CASNSGSGYGEQFF. The DNA for the CDR3 is TGTGCCAGCAACAGCGGGAGTGGTTATGGTGAGCAGTTCTTC.

The J gene is TRBJ1-1, the V gene TRBV6-5; perhaps TRBD1 as D (5 bases). Trimming pared 7 bases from V and 1 base from J, leaving 13 bases between. The CDR3 runs 14 residues. CDR1 and CDR2 from the germline V gene are MNHEY and SVGAGI. For the CDR3, the DNA is TGTGCCAGCAACCGCGGGACCGAGAACACTGAAGCTTTCTTT. As protein: CASNRGTENTEAFF.

The chain has TRBV28 and TRBJ1-2; 7 bases align to TRBD1. The V gene end was trimmed by 7 bases and the J gene end by 9 bases; junction bases not matched to a gene: 20. The CDR3 sequence is 16 residues long. The germline V gene encodes CDR1 MDHEN and CDR2 SYDVKM. For the CDR3, the DNA is TGTGCCAGCACCCCAAATCCGGGACAGCATTCGGCAAGCTACACCTTC. Translated, it gives CASTPNPGQHSASYTF.

V usage is TRBV2 and J usage is TRBJ2-4; D might be TRBD1 (5 bases). The V gene lost 0 bases and the J gene lost 8 bases, with 14 bases spanning the gap. The CDR3 has 15 amino acids. CDR1 SNHLY and CDR2 FYNNEI come from the germline V gene. CDR3 sequence: CASSEAGAISDIQYF. CDR3 sequence (DNA): TGTGCCAGCAGTGAAGCAGGGGCGATTTCCGACATTCAGTACTTC.

The chain employs TRBV19 and TRBJ2-7, with a possible D match to TRBD2 (6 bases). V lost 5 bases and J lost 0, with 14 bases in between. Germline CDR1 reads LNHDA; CDR2 reads SQIVND (reference sequence). The CDR3 is 15 residues long. The CDR3 coding sequence is TGTGCCAGTAGTCCTTCTCAGACTAGCTCCTACGAGCAGTACTTC. This translates into CASSPSQTSSYEQYF.

This clone was seen only once. The J gene is TRBJ2-6, the V gene TRBV2, with 8 bases matching TRBD2. This CDR3 has 17 residues. Per germline, CDR1 SNHLY and CDR2 FYNNEI. The junction had 6 bases not matched to a gene; V was cut back by 5 bases and J by 0 bases. The CDR3 region has the DNA TGTGCCAGCAGTAAGCTAGCGGGCGGCTCTGGGGCCAACGTCCTGACTTTC. Its translation is CASSKLAGGSGANVLTF.

The chain recombines TRBV6-5 with TRBJ2-7, with TRBD2 matching over 14 bases. The CDR3 totals 15 residues. The germline CDR1 and CDR2 sequences are MNHEY and SVGAGI. J lost 4 bases, V lost 5 bases, and 4 bases had no gene match. This CDR3 is CASSRRTSGRYEQYF. DNA for the CDR3: TGTGCCAGCAGTCGTCGGACTAGCGGGAGGTACGAGCAGTACTTC.

The chain has TRBV7-2 and TRBJ1-1; D might be TRBD1 (5 bases). Per the germline V gene, CDR1 is SGHTA and CDR2 is FQGNSA. The germline V and J ends were trimmed by 4 bases and 6 bases, with 15 bases remaining between them. This CDR3 is built from 14 residues. The CDR3: CASSSPVGGSEAFF. The CDR3, as DNA: TGTGCCAGCAGCTCGCCAGTCGGGGGGTCTGAAGCTTTCTTT.

The chain couples TRBV6-4 to TRBJ2-2; 12 bases match TRBD2. The trim removed 6 bases at V and 6 bases at J, leaving 8 bases unmatched. Per the germline V gene, CDR1 is MRHNA and CDR2 is SNTAGT. The CDR3 is 16 amino acids. The CDR3 region is CASSPETSGSAGELFF. DNA for the CDR3: TGTGCCAGCAGCCCCGAGACTAGCGGGAGTGCCGGGGAGCTGTTTTTT.

The chain employs TRBV2 and TRBJ1-2; tentatively, D is TRBD1 (6 bases). The CDR3 loop spans 12 amino acids. Per the germline V gene, CDR1 is SNHLY and CDR2 is FYNNEI. Trimming took 10 bases from V and 6 from J, leaving 15 bases between them. The CDR3 sequence: CATLGGGDGYTF. The CDR3 coding sequence is TGTGCCACCCTCGGGGGGGGCGATGGCTACACCTTC.

The rearrangement joins TRBV27 to TRBJ2-1, with D perhaps matching TRBD1 (6 bases). There are 15 residues in the CDR3. Between the trimmed V and J ends, which lost 6 bases and 0 bases, there was a span of 12 bases. Germline V lookup: CDR1 MNHEY, CDR2 SMNVEV (reference sequence). The chain's CDR3 is CASRNDRSSYNEQFF. The CDR3 DNA reads as TGTGCCAGCAGAAACGACAGGAGCTCCTACAATGAGCAGTTCTTC.

This clone came up a few times. The chain combines TRBV19 with TRBJ1-5; D gene unclear. V was shortened by 6 bases and J by 4 bases, with 7 bases between the two germline ends. The CDR3 spans 12 residues. Germline V lookup: CDR1 LNHDA, CDR2 SQIVND (reference sequence). CDR3 DNA: TGTGCCAGTAGCGGACTAAATCAGCCCCAGCATTTT. Protein sequence: CASSGLNQPQHF.

The V call is TRBV5-1, the J call TRBJ1-4, with D hard to call. This CDR3 has 14 amino acids. The V gene's germline CDR1 is SGHRS and CDR2 YFSETQ. The V end lost 4 bases, the J end lost 7 bases, and 14 bases lay between the germline ends. The CDR3 loop is CASSNGDALEKLFF. The CDR3 bases are TGCGCCAGCAGCAACGGAGACGCGCTTGAAAAACTGTTTTTT.

This clone was seen a handful of times. The sample contains more than one DNA sequence encoding this CDR3. The chain joins TRBV19 to TRBJ2-1; TRBD1 agrees at 8 bases. The CDR3 is 15 residues long. Per the germline V gene, CDR1 is LNHDA and CDR2 is SQIVND (reference sequence). Trimming cost V 5 bases and J 3 bases; bases outside gene matches: 6. For the CDR3, the DNA is TGTGCCAGTAGTCCCGGGACAGGAGACTACAATGAGCAGTTCTTC. It is translated as CASSPGTGDYNEQFF.

CDR3 amino acids: CASSIGGAEQYF. The CDR3 DNA reads as TGTGCCAGTAGTATCGGGGGTGCCGAGCAGTACTTC. The chain uses TRBV19 and TRBJ2-7; D is possibly TRBD2 (6 bases). The length of the CDR3 is 12 residues. Germline-derived CDR1 and CDR2 are LNHDA and SQIVND (reference sequence). Trimming stripped 3 bases from V and 6 bases from J, with 9 bases between.

J is TRBJ2-5 and V is TRBV5-4, with D perhaps matching TRBD1 (6 bases). The germline V gene has CDR1 SGHNT and CDR2 YYREEE (reference sequence). This CDR3 is built from 13 residues. The V end lost 5 bases, the J end lost 4 bases, and 12 bases lay between the germline ends. The CDR3 DNA follows: TGTGCCAGCAGGGAAACAGGGTTAGAGACCCAGTACTTC. Encoded protein: CASRETGLETQYF.

This clone was detected a few times. The chain recombines TRBV7-8 with TRBJ1-5, with D hard to call. V lost 2 bases and J 11 bases, leaving 13 bases between the germline ends. Germline assignment: CDR1 SGHVS and CDR2 FQNEAQ. CDR3 length: 13 amino acids. CDR3 DNA: TGTGCCAGCAGCTTAAGCGTTTGGTCAACCCAGCATTTT. Amino acid sequence: CASSLSVWSTQHF. The whole variable domain, remainder taken from reference TRBV7-8 and TRBJ1-5, is GAGVSQSPRYKVAKRGQDVALRCDPISGHVSLFWYQQALGQGPEFLTYFQNEAQLDKSGLPSDRFFAERPEGSVSTLKIQRTQQEDSAVYLCASSLSVWSTQHFGDGTRLSIL.

This chain uses TRBV5-1 with TRBJ2-1, with 11 bases that match TRBD2. Germline-derived CDR1 and CDR2 are SGHRS and YFSETQ. The CDR3 loop spans 15 amino acids. V gave up 5 bases and J gave up 4 bases; unmatched junction bases: 5. The CDR3 is CASSPGLADYNEQFF. Here the CDR3 DNA reads TGCGCCAGCAGTCCGGGACTAGCGGATTACAATGAGCAGTTCTTC.

This chain joins TRBV5-6 and TRBJ2-3; D perhaps matches TRBD1 (6 bases). CDR3 size: 17 residues. Trimming stripped 2 bases from V and 4 bases from J, with 20 bases between. CDR1 is SGHDT and CDR2 is YYEEEE in the germline V gene. Written as DNA, the CDR3 is TGTGCCAGCAGCTTCCTACCGGGGACAAGGGGTTCAGATACGCAGTATTTT. Its protein product is CASSFLPGTRGSDTQYF.

The chain couples TRBV6-5 to TRBJ1-5, with D hard to call. Germline CDR1 is MNHEY and CDR2 is SVGAGI. Trimming cost V 3 bases and J 7 bases, with 10 bases left between them. The CDR3 is made up of 13 amino acids. CDR3 loop: CASSYLTGQPQHF. In DNA form, the CDR3 reads TGTGCCAGCAGTTATCTTACCGGGCAGCCCCAGCATTTT.